A selection of T cell receptor beta chains follows, all from one sample in a study of cytomegalovirus exposure and HLA in healthy donors. This table comes from immunoSEQ multiplex PCR, and its TCRdb copy is limited to in-frame clones, with some not included. Here the sample spans about 120,000 clones, about 83% being singletons. Sequencing was carried out using PBMCs. The receptor source for this set is a woman aged 40 to 50 in good health and CMV-seropositive. The CDR3 runs from the conserved cysteine through the conserved F or W. D genes are given only for firm matches. Clone size, where shown, is once, few, many, or a class for clones that have expanded.

cdr3_nt	cdr3_aa	d_call	clone_size	v_call	j_call
TGCGCCAGCAGTGAGTCGTCCACTATTGTGTTCTTC	CASSESSTIVFF	-	-	TRBV10-2	TRBJ2-1
TGTGCCAGCAGCTTGGTCTGGTCCCCACGGGATGAGCAGTTCTTC	CASSLVWSPRDEQFF	-	few	TRBV5-5	TRBJ2-1
TGTGCCAGCAGCTTGAGCCAGGGGAGGACCCAGTACTTC	CASSLSQGRTQYF	-	-	TRBV5-4	TRBJ2-5
TGTGCCAGCGGACTAGCGGGAGATAATGAGCAGTTCTTC	CASGLAGDNEQFF	TRBD2	once	TRBV2	TRBJ2-1
TGTGCCAGCAGCTTAGTATTAGCGGTGAGCACAGATACGCAGTATTTT	CASSLVLAVSTDTQYF	-	-	TRBV7-2	TRBJ2-3
TGCGCCAGCAGCTTGGCAGGTCCGGGAGTACGGTACTTC	CASSLAGPGVRYF	-	-	TRBV5-1	TRBJ2-5
TGTGCCAGCAGCCAGTGGGACACCCGCACAGATACGCAGTATTTT	CASSQWDTRTDTQYF	-	-	TRBV4-2	TRBJ2-3
TGTGCCAGCAGTGACTCGGCTAACTATGGCTACACCTTC	CASSDSANYGYTF	-	once	TRBV6-1	TRBJ1-2
TGTGCCTGGAGGACAGGGTATAATTCACCCCTCCACTTT	CAWRTGYNSPLHF	TRBD1	-	TRBV30	TRBJ1-6
TGCGCCAGCAGCTTGAACAGGGGGCAGGGGGAGCAGTACTTC	CASSLNRGQGEQYF	TRBD1	-	TRBV5-1	TRBJ2-7
TGTGCCAGCAGCACCGGGACAGGGGGGGACATTCAGTACTTC	CASSTGTGGDIQYF	TRBD1	-	TRBV28	TRBJ2-4
TGTGCCTGGATCTCTCAGGGCTTTAATTCACCCCTCCACTTT	CAWISQGFNSPLHF	-	-	TRBV30	TRBJ1-6
TGTGCCAGCAGTGGGACTAGCGGGGGGTGGGAGCAGTACTTC	CASSGTSGGWEQYF	TRBD2	-	TRBV2	TRBJ2-5
TGTGCCAGTAGCGACACGAGCTCCTACGAGCAGTACTTC	CASSDTSSYEQYF	-	-	TRBV19	TRBJ2-7
TGTGCCAGTCGACAGGGTGGAGATAATTCACCCCTCCACTTT	CASRQGGDNSPLHF	TRBD1	-	TRBV27	TRBJ1-6
TGCGCCAGCTCCGGGACAGGGAACTATGGCTACACCTTC	CASSGTGNYGYTF	TRBD1	-	TRBV5-1	TRBJ1-2
TGTGCCAGTAGTACCGCCCAGGGGGCGCCTTCCGGAAAACTGTTTTTT	CASSTAQGAPSGKLFF	TRBD1	-	TRBV19	TRBJ1-4
TGTGCCATCAGTGGCCCGGGACTAGGGTCCACAGATACGCAGTATTTT	CAISGPGLGSTDTQYF	TRBD2	-	TRBV10-3	TRBJ2-3
TGTGCCAGCCAAGCAAACAGGGTTGGAGGTGAAGCTTTCTTT	CASQANRVGGEAFF	-	-	TRBV7-2	TRBJ1-1